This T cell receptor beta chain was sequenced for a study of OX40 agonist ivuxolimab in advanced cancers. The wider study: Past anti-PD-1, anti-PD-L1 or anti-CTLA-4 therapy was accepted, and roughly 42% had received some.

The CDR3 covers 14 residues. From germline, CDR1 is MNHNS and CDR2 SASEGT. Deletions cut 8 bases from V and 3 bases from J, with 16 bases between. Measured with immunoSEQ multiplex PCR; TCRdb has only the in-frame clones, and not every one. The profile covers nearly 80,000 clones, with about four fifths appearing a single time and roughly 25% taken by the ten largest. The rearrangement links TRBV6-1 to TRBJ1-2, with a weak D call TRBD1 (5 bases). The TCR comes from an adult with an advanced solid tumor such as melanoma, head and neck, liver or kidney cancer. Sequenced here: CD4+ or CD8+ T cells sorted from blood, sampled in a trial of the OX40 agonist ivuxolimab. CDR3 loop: CASPPEGLDYGYTF. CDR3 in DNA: TGTGCCAGCCCCCCAGAGGGGCTAGACTATGGCTACACCTTC.